The 10 T cell receptor beta chains listed next were all sequenced from one sample in a study of T cell repertoires in cytomegalovirus infection. TCRdb itself ran the reads through MiXCR, one entry per CDR3 protein. Here the sample spans just over 450,000 distinct CDR3 sequences, 40% to 50% being singletons. These receptors have no known antigen. The sample here was cultured PBMCs, taken from culture after CMV antigen stimulation. The receptor set was obtained from a human donor in good health (CMV status not recorded). Some clones in this sample may be carry-over from other donors' samples.

This rearrangement joins TRBV7-2 to TRBJ2-7; TRBD1 aligns across 8 bases. Germline-derived CDR1 and CDR2 are SGHTA and FQGNSA. The CDR3 length is 15 residues. V trimming: 5 bases; J trimming: 4 bases; junction bases outside the gene matches: 10. The CDR3 DNA sequence: TGTGCCAGCAGCCCGGCGCAGGGGGCACTTTACGAGCAGTACTTC. Translated, it gives CASSPAQGALYEQYF.

This chain connects TRBV25-1 to TRBJ2-1, with 10 bases identical to TRBD1. The CDR3 is made up of 17 amino acids. J was trimmed by 1 base and V by 2 bases; bases with no gene match: 5. Germline CDR1 is MGHDK and CDR2 is SYGVNS. The chain's CDR3 is CASSEPRTGGSYNEQFF. The CDR3 DNA sequence: TGTGCCAGCAGTGAACCCCGGACAGGGGGTTCCTACAATGAGCAGTTCTTC.

The rearrangement joins TRBV11-2 to TRBJ2-3, with TRBD2 identical over 8 bases. The ends lost 4 bases at V and 2 bases at J; junction bases unmatched: 5. CDR1 is SGHAT, CDR2 FQNNGV, per germline. This CDR3 has 15 amino acids. CDR3 sequence (DNA): TGTGCCAGCAGCTACGGACTAGCTTACACAGATACGCAGTATTTT. Its translation: CASSYGLAYTDTQYF.

The chain uses TRBV19 and TRBJ2-3; 7 bases align to TRBD1. The CDR3 covers 15 residues. The V gene end was trimmed by 5 bases and the J gene end by 2 bases; junction bases not matched to a gene: 7. Germline assignment: CDR1 LNHDA and CDR2 SQIVND (reference sequence). The CDR3 bases are TGTGCCAGTAGTGGCAGACAGGGCTACACAGATACGCAGTATTTT. It translates to CASSGRQGYTDTQYF.

The chain couples TRBV6-5 to TRBJ2-7, with D perhaps matching TRBD2 (6 bases). This CDR3 comprises 16 residues. V lost 6 bases to trimming and J lost 3 bases, with 21 bases between them. CDR1 and CDR2 (germline): MNHEY, SVGAGI. CDR3 sequence reads: CASSPEAVAEYYEQYF. In DNA form, the CDR3 reads TGTGCCAGCAGCCCAGAAGCGGTAGCGGAATACTACGAGCAGTACTTC.

There are many counts of this clonotype. The rearrangement links TRBV7-2 to TRBJ1-2; D remains ambiguous. Germline V gene data show CDR1 as SGHTA and CDR2 as FQGNSA. The V end was cut by 1 base, the J end by 5 bases, with 14 bases between. The CDR3 runs to 15 residues. The DNA for the CDR3 is TGTGCCAGCAGCTTAGGGGCGGGCCTGGGTTATGGCTACACCTTC. Encoded protein: CASSLGAGLGYGYTF.

This clonotype was picked up a small number of times. The chain has TRBV7-8 and TRBJ1-5; the D gene is possibly TRBD1 (5 bases). Germline lookup yields CDR1 SGHVS and CDR2 FQNEAQ. The CDR3 is made up of 16 amino acids. Trimming stripped 5 bases from V and 4 bases from J, with 18 bases between. The CDR3: CASSLRTGTRNQPQHF. The CDR3 DNA is TGTGCCAGCAGCCTTCGCACCGGGACCCGAAATCAGCCCCAGCATTTT. The whole variable domain, filled in from reference TRBV7-8 and TRBJ1-5, reads GAGVSQSPRYKVAKRGQDVALRCDPISGHVSLFWYQQALGQGPEFLTYFQNEAQLDKSGLPSDRFFAERPEGSVSTLKIQRTQQEDSAVYLCASSLRTGTRNQPQHFGDGTRLSIL.

This clonotype was detected many times. The chain is built from TRBV7-2 and TRBJ2-7, with 10 positions matching TRBD2. The CDR3 consists of 14 residues. Germline CDR1 is SGHTA and CDR2 is FQGNSA. V trimming: 5 bases; J trimming: 5 bases; junction bases outside the gene matches: 6. The CDR3 DNA follows: TGTGCCAGCAGCAACCTAGCGGGAGCACACGAGCAGTACTTC. Protein: CASSNLAGAHEQYF.

CDR3 loop: CASSSSTGANTGELFF. The CDR3 nucleotides are TGTGCCAGCAGCTCTTCGACAGGCGCGAACACCGGGGAGCTGTTTTTT. The V and J genes are TRBV7-8 and TRBJ2-2; tentatively, D is TRBD1 (6 bases). The CDR3 length is 16 residues. CDR1 is SGHVS and CDR2 is FQNEAQ in the germline V gene. Trimming removed 4 bases at V and 0 bases at J, with 12 bases between.

The sample holds many counts of this clonotype. The chain is built from TRBV7-2 and TRBJ2-3, with a weak D call TRBD2 (6 bases). Germline V gene lookup returns CDR1 SGHTA and CDR2 FQGNSA. Between the trimmed V and J ends, which lost 5 bases and 6 bases, there was a span of 24 bases. The CDR3 contains 17 residues. DNA of the CDR3: TGTGCCAGCAGCCCGACGACTAGGATGGTTTTTAGGGATACGCAGTATTTT. It translates to CASSPTTRMVFRDTQYF.